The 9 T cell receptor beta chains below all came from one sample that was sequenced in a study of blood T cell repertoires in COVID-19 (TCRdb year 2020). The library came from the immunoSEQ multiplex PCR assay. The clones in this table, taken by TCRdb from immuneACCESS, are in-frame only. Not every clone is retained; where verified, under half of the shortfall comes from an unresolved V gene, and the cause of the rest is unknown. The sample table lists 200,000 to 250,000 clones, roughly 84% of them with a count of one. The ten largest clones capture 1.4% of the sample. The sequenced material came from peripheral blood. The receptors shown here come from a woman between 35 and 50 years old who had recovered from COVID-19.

CDR3 nucleotides: TGTGCCAGCAGTGAATCCGACGGGGGATCTGGGGCCAACGTCCTGACTTTC. Translated: CASSESDGGSGANVLTF. This rearrangement joins TRBV25-1 to TRBJ2-6; D may be TRBD2 (6 bases). Trimming stripped 1 base from V and 1 base from J, with 11 bases between. CDR3 length: 17 residues. Looked up from germline, CDR1 is MGHDK and CDR2 is SYGVNS. Variable domain in full (rest from reference TRBV25-1 and TRBJ2-6): EADIYQTPRYLVIGTGKKITLECSQTMGHDKMYWYQQDPGMELHLIHYSYGVNSTEKGDLSSESTVSRIRTEHFPLTLESARPSHTSQYLCASSESDGGSGANVLTFGAGSRLTVL.

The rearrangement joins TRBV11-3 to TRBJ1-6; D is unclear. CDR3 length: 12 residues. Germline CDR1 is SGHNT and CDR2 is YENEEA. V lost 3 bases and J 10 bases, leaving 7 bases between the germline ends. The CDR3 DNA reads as TGTGCCAGCAGCTTCGCGGGGTCACCCCTCCACTTT. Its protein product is CASSFAGSPLHF. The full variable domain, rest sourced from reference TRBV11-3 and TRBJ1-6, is EAGVVQSPRYKIIEKKQPVAFWCNPISGHNTLYWYLQNLGQGPELLIRYENEEAVDDSQLPKDRFSAERLKGVDSTLKIQPAELGDSAVYLCASSFAGSPLHFGNGTRLTVT.

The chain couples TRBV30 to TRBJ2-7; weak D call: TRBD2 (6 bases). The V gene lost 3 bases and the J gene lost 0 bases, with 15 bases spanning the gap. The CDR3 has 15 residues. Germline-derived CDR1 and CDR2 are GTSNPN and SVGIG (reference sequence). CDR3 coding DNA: TGTGCCTGGAGGTTGAGTAGCGGTAACTCCTACGAGCAGTACTTC. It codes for CAWRLSSGNSYEQYF.

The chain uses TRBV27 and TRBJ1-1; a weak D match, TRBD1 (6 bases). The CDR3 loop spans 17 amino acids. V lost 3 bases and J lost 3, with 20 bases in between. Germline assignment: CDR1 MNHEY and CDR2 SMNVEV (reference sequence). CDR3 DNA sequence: TGTGCCAGCAGTTTTTACGCGGGGGCCCAAGGGGACACTGAAGCTTTCTTT. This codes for CASSFYAGAQGDTEAFF.

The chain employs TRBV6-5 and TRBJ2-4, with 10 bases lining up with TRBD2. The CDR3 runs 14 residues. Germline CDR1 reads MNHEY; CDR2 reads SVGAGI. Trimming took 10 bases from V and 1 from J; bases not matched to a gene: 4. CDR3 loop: CAIRAGGAKNIQYF. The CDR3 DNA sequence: TGTGCCATCCGAGCGGGGGGGGCCAAAAACATTCAGTACTTC.

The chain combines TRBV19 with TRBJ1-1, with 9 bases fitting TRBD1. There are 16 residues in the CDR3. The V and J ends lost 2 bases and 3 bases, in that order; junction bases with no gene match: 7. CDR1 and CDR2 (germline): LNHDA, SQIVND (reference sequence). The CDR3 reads CASSIQTGGGDTEAFF. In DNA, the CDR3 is TGTGCCAGTAGTATACAGACAGGGGGAGGTGACACTGAAGCTTTCTTT.

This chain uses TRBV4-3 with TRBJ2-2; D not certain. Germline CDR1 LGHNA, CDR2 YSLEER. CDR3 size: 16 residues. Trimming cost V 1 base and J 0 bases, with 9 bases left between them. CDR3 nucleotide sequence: TGCGCCAGCAGCCAAGCTATCACAGCGAACACCGGGGAGCTGTTTTTT. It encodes CASSQAITANTGELFF.

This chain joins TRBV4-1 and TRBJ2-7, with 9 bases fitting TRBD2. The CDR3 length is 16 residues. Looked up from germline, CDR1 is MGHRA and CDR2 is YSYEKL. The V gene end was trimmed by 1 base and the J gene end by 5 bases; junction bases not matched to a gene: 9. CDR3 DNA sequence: TGCGCCAGCAGCCAAGGTGTGGTAGCGGGGGCGGACGAGCAGTACTTC. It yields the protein CASSQGVVAGADEQYF.

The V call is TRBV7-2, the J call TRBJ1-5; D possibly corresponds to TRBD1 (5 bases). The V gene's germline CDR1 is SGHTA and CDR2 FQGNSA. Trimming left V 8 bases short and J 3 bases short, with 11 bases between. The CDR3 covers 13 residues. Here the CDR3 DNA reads TGTGCCAGCGCGCGACAGAACAATCAGCCCCAGCATTTT. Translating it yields CASARQNNQPQHF.